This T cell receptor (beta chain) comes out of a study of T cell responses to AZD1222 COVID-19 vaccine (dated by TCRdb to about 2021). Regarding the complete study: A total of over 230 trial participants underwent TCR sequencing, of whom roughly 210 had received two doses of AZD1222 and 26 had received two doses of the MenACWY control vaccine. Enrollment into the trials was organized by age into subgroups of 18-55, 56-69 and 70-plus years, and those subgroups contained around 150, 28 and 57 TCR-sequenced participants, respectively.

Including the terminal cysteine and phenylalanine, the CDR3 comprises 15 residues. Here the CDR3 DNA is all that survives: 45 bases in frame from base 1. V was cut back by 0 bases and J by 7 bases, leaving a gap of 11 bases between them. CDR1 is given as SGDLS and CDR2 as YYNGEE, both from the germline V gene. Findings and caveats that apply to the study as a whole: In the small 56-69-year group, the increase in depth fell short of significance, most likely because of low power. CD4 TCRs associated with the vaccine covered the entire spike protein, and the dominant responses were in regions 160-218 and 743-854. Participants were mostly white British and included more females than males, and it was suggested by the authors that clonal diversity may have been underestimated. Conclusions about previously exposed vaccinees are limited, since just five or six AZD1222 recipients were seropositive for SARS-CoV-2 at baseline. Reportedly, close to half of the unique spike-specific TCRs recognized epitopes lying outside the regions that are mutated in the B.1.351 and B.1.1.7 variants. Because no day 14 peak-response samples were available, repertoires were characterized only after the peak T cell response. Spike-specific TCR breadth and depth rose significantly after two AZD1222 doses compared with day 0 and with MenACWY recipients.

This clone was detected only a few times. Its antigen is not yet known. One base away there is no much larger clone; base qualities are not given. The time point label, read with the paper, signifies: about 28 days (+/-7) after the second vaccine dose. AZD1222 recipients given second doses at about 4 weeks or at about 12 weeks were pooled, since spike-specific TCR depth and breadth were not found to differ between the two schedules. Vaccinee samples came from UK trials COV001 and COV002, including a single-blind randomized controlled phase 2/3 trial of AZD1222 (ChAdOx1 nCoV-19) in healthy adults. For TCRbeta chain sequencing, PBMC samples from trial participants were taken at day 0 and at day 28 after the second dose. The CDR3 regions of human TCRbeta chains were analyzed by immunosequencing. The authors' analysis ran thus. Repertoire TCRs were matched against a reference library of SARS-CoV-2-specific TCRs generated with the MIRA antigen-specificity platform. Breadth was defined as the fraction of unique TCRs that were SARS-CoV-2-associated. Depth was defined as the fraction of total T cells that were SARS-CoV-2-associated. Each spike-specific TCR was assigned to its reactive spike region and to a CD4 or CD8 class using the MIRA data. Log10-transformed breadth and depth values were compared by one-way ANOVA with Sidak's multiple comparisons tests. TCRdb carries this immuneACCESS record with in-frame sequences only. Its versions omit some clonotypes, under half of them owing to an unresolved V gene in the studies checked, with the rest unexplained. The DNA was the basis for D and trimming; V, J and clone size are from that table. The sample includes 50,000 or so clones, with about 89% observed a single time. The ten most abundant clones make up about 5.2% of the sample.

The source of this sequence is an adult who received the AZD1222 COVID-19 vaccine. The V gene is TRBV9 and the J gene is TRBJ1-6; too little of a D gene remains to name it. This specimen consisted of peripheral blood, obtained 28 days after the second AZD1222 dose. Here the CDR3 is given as CASSVGIALNSPLHF. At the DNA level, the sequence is TGTGCCAGCAGCGTAGGGATAGCCTTGAATTCACCCCTCCACTTT.